Sequencing of this TCR beta chain was carried out in a study of Ad26.COV2.S vaccination and SARS-CoV-2 variants. On the study more broadly: It was the COV1001 Ad26.COV2.S trial arm that included the donor.

Documented treatment: 15 to 20 received Ad26.COV2.S at low or high dose, single or two shots; roughly 5 received placebo; per-sample allocation not given. Sampling occurred on day 63 after the first vaccine or placebo injection. Measured with immunoSEQ multiplex PCR; TCRdb has only the in-frame clones, and not every one. The sample gives roughly 240,000 clones, 88% of which show up once; roughly 10% is in the top ten. The sequence was obtained from a person between 18 and 65 years old who received the Ad26.COV2.S COVID-19 vaccine or a placebo. The source material was peripheral blood, sampled in a trial of Ad26.COV2.S vaccine versus placebo.

The CDR3 reads CASSRSASSYNEQFF. In DNA form, the CDR3 reads TGTGCCAGCAGCCGAAGCGCTAGCTCCTACAATGAGCAGTTCTTC. The chain couples TRBV7-8 to TRBJ2-1; D unresolved. This CDR3 region has 15 residues. Deletions cut 5 bases from V and 0 bases from J, with 11 bases between. Germline assignment: CDR1 SGHVS and CDR2 FQNEAQ.